One and the same sample provided the 31 T cell receptor beta chains below, sequenced in a study of CD8 T cells in Susac syndrome. Reverse transcription used about 0.45 to 1 ug RNA and random hexamers. MiXCR was run by TCRdb on the immunoSEQ multiplex PCR reads, yielding one entry per CDR3 protein. The table lists about 22,000 distinct CDR3 sequences, approximately 93% of them singletons, with about 0.3% in the top ten. The sample consisted of CD8+ T cells from PBMCs. Receptor source: a human donor in good health.

The rearrangement links TRBV6-1 to TRBJ2-3, with TRBD2 matching over 10 bases. This CDR3 is 15 amino acids long. J gave up 5 bases and V 3 bases, and 5 bases lay outside the gene matches. The germline CDR1 and CDR2 sequences are MNHNS and SASEGT. The CDR3 loop reads CASSDQSGGGDTQYF. The CDR3 region has the DNA TGTGCCAGCAGTGACCAAAGCGGGGGGGGAGATACGCAGTATTTT.

The chain employs TRBV7-2 and TRBJ2-3; 7 bases line up with TRBD2. This CDR3 is 16 amino acids long. Looked up from germline, CDR1 is SGHTA and CDR2 is FQGNSA. Trimming took 3 bases from V and 2 from J; bases not matched to a gene: 8. The CDR3 region has the DNA TGTGCCAGCAGCTTGTTCGGGACTACCGACACAGATACGCAGTATTTT. It codes for CASSLFGTTDTDTQYF.

The chain combines TRBV7-9 with TRBJ1-1; D call uncertain. Germline V gives CDR1 SEHNR, CDR2 FQNEAQ (reference sequence). V was trimmed by 6 bases and J by 5 bases, leaving 7 bases between them. This CDR3 comprises 11 residues. CDR3: CASRTGTEAFF. The CDR3 bases are TGTGCCAGCAGGACCGGTACTGAAGCTTTCTTT.

In nucleotides, the CDR3 is TGTGCCAGCAGTTTAACAGGGCGAACTGAAGCTTTCTTT. Its protein product is CASSLTGRTEAFF. The V gene is TRBV27, the J gene TRBJ1-1; tentatively, D is TRBD1 (6 bases). Trimming took off 2 bases at V and 5 bases at J, with 9 bases between the two ends. CDR1 is MNHEY and CDR2 is SMNVEV in the germline V gene (reference sequence). The CDR3 has 13 amino acids.

The chain combines TRBV12-3 or TRBV12-4 with TRBJ2-7; unclear D gene. The CDR3 loop spans 13 amino acids. The germline V and J ends were trimmed by 3 bases and 7 bases, with 13 bases remaining between them. The CDR3 loop reads CASSFVGFEEQYF. CDR3 coding DNA: TGTGCCAGCAGTTTTGTAGGGTTCGAGGAGCAGTACTTC.

In nucleotides, the CDR3 is TGCGCCAGCAGCTTGGGGCAGGGGATCGAGCAGTACTTC. Translating it yields CASSLGQGIEQYF. The genes are TRBV5-1 and TRBJ2-7, with D possibly TRBD1 on 6 matching bases. V dropped 0 bases and J dropped 6 bases, with 10 bases sitting between them. CDR3 length equals 13 residues. Germline V gives CDR1 SGHRS, CDR2 YFSETQ.

This sequence joins TRBV27 and TRBJ2-2; 8 bases fit TRBD1. The junction had 8 bases not matched to a gene; V was cut back by 4 bases and J by 4 bases. The CDR3 loop spans 16 amino acids. Per germline, CDR1 MNHEY and CDR2 SMNVEV (reference sequence). The DNA of the CDR3 is TGTGCCAGCAGTTCTCCGACAGGGGCGGTCACCGGGGAGCTGTTTTTT. It codes for CASSSPTGAVTGELFF.

This chain joins TRBV2 and TRBJ1-2, with D possibly being TRBD1 (6 bases). The ends were cut back, 1 base at V and 8 bases at J, with 14 bases in the middle. Per germline, CDR1 SNHLY and CDR2 FYNNEI. The CDR3 extends over 14 amino acids. Here the CDR3 DNA reads TGTGCCAGCAGTGAAGAGAGCACAGGGAGAGGCTACACCTTC. The encoded protein is CASSEESTGRGYTF.

The rearrangement links TRBV5-1 to TRBJ2-3; tentative D call: TRBD2 (5 bases). V dropped 4 bases and J dropped 2 bases, with 17 bases sitting between them. The CDR3 covers 16 residues. Germline values: CDR1 SGHRS, CDR2 YFSETQ. DNA for the CDR3: TGCGCCAGCAGCCCACAACTAGAGACCTTCACAGATACGCAGTATTTT. It is translated as CASSPQLETFTDTQYF.

The chain uses TRBV11-2 and TRBJ2-4; a possible D gene is TRBD1 (5 bases). V was trimmed by 2 bases and J by 8 bases, leaving 19 bases between them. Germline V gene sequence: CDR1 SGHAT, CDR2 FQNNGV. The CDR3 has 16 residues. CDR3 residues: CASSLTGWASVDIQYF. The CDR3 DNA is TGTGCCAGCAGCTTAACAGGCTGGGCTTCGGTGGACATTCAGTACTTC.

The V and J genes are TRBV6-5 and TRBJ2-1, with 8 nucleotides matching TRBD1. This CDR3 is built from 13 residues. V lost 0 bases, J lost 9 bases, and 1 base stayed unmatched. Germline V gene sequence: CDR1 MNHEY, CDR2 SVGAGI. The CDR3 here is CASSYSDRAEQFF. The CDR3 DNA reads as TGTGCCAGCAGTTACTCGGACAGGGCTGAGCAGTTCTTC.

The V call is TRBV20-1, the J call TRBJ1-2; unclear D gene. CDR3 size: 13 residues. With 0 bases removed from V and 1 base from J, the gap between germline ends came to 6 bases. Germline CDR1 and CDR2: DFQATT and SNEGSKA (reference sequence). CDR3 sequence (DNA): TGCAGTGCTAGAGATTTGGATAACTATGGCTACACCTTC. Protein sequence: CSARDLDNYGYTF.

The CDR3, as DNA: TGCGCCAGCAGCTTGTCCCGTTTCGGCGCAGATACGCAGTATTTT. This sequence encodes CASSLSRFGADTQYF. The chain has TRBV5-1 and TRBJ2-3; D unclear. CDR3 length: 15 residues. The germline V gene encodes CDR1 SGHRS and CDR2 YFSETQ. Trimming stripped 1 base from V and 4 bases from J, with 13 bases between.

The chain has TRBV19 and TRBJ2-1, with TRBD2 matching over 7 bases. V shed 6 bases, J shed 4 bases, and the junction held 9 bases outside the gene matches. The CDR3 loop spans 15 amino acids. Germline-derived CDR1 and CDR2 are LNHDA and SQIVND (reference sequence). The CDR3, as DNA: TGTGCCAGTAGCCCCTGGGGGGGGGATTACAATGAGCAGTTCTTC. It translates to CASSPWGGDYNEQFF.

The chain recombines TRBV20-1 with TRBJ1-1, with D possibly being TRBD1 (5 bases). This CDR3 has 15 residues. The germline V and J ends were trimmed by 6 bases and 1 base, with 18 bases remaining between them. The germline V gene has CDR1 DFQATT and CDR2 SNEGSKA (reference sequence). CDR3 sequence reads: CSAGPRDRTNTEAFF. CDR3 nucleotide sequence: TGCAGTGCCGGGCCCCGGGACCGGACGAACACTGAAGCTTTCTTT.

The chain joins TRBV2 to TRBJ2-1; TRBD1 aligns across 10 bases. Germline V gene sequence: CDR1 SNHLY, CDR2 FYNNEI. The V gene end was trimmed by 4 bases and the J gene end by 4 bases; junction bases not matched to a gene: 1. The CDR3 covers 14 residues. CDR3 region: CASSVGQGYNEQFF. The CDR3 bases are TGTGCCAGCAGTGTGGGACAGGGGTACAATGAGCAGTTCTTC. Supplemented by reference TRBV2 and TRBJ2-1, the full variable domain reads EPEVTQTPSHQVTQMGQEVILRCVPISNHLYFYWYRQILGQKVEFLVSFYNNEISEKSEIFDDQFSVERPDGSNFTLKIRSTKLEDSAMYFCASSVGQGYNEQFFGPGTRLTVL.

The gene calls are TRBV2 and TRBJ1-4, with a possible D match to TRBD1 (6 bases). V was pared by 6 bases and J by 1 base, with 27 bases between. Germline V gene data show CDR1 as SNHLY and CDR2 as FYNNEI. The CDR3 loop spans 20 amino acids. The CDR3 region is CASSTPRGGGGGGTNEKLFF. In DNA, the CDR3 is TGTGCCAGCAGCACCCCCAGGGGTGGAGGAGGGGGTGGAACTAATGAAAAACTGTTTTTT.

This chain joins TRBV6-2 or TRBV6-3 and TRBJ1-1; D possibly corresponds to TRBD1 (5 bases). This CDR3 is 13 amino acids long. Germline-derived CDR1 and CDR2 are MNHEY and SVGEGT. The V gene lost 7 bases and the J gene lost 5 bases, with 14 bases spanning the gap. The CDR3 nucleotides read TGTGCCAGCACCACCTTGGGGCGGACTGAAGCTTTCTTT. Translation gives CASTTLGRTEAFF.

This clonotype was seen once. The chain links TRBV27 to TRBJ2-5, with 10 bases that match TRBD2. Germline V gives CDR1 MNHEY, CDR2 SMNVEV (reference sequence). This CDR3 has 15 residues. J was trimmed by 4 bases and V by 4 bases; bases with no gene match: 6. The CDR3 region is CASSSSSGGRETQYF. The CDR3 coding sequence is TGTGCCAGCAGTTCCTCTAGCGGGGGTAGAGAGACCCAGTACTTC.

CDR3: CASSIGAGGSPEAFF. The CDR3 bases are TGTGCCAGTAGTATAGGGGCAGGGGGCTCGCCTGAAGCTTTCTTT. This chain joins TRBV19 and TRBJ1-1; 8 positions match TRBD1. Per the germline V gene, CDR1 is LNHDA and CDR2 is SQIVND (reference sequence). Trimming took 1 base from V and 6 from J; bases not matched to a gene: 7. The CDR3 consists of 15 residues.

This clonotype was counted a single time. The rearrangement uses TRBV20-1 and TRBJ2-3; D is unresolved. Trimming stripped 6 bases from V and 4 bases from J, with 8 bases between. Germline values: CDR1 DFQATT, CDR2 SNEGSKA (reference sequence). This CDR3 is built from 11 residues. The CDR3 DNA reads as TGCAGTGCCTCTGAGCCAGATACGCAGTATTTT. Its translation: CSASEPDTQYF.

The chain couples TRBV6-1 to TRBJ1-2, with 7 bases identical to TRBD1. V dropped 5 bases and J dropped 0; count of bases not matched to a gene: 6. The CDR3 has 15 amino acids. The germline V gene encodes CDR1 MNHNS and CDR2 SASEGT. The CDR3 region has the DNA TGTGCCAGCAGTCCCGGGACAGAGCCTAACTATGGCTACACCTTC. It codes for CASSPGTEPNYGYTF.

V gene TRBV20-1 combines with J gene TRBJ2-7; 9 nucleotides line up with TRBD1. The junction had 16 bases not matched to a gene; V was cut back by 2 bases and J by 5 bases. Germline V CDR1 and CDR2: DFQATT, SNEGSKA (reference sequence). This CDR3 is 17 amino acids long. CDR3 loop: CSARPFHRTGALDEQYF. For the CDR3, the DNA is TGCAGTGCTAGACCCTTTCATCGGACAGGGGCCTTGGACGAGCAGTACTTC.

V gene TRBV3-1 combines with J gene TRBJ1-1; D is uncertain. The CDR3 spans 14 residues. CDR1 LGHDT and CDR2 YNNKEL come from the germline V gene (reference sequence). V lost 1 base and J 4 bases, leaving 10 bases between the germline ends. For the CDR3, the DNA is TGTGCCAGCAGCCAAGGTTTGGGATTCACTGAAGCTTTCTTT. This translates into CASSQGLGFTEAFF. The whole variable domain, remainder taken from reference TRBV3-1 and TRBJ1-1, is DTAVSQTPKYLVTQMGNDKSIKCEQNLGHDTMYWYKQDSKKFLKIMFSYNNKELIINETVPNRFSPKSPDKAHLNLHINSLELGDSAVYFCASSQGLGFTEAFFGQGTRLTVV.

The chain uses TRBV6-2 or TRBV6-3 and TRBJ2-1; tentative D call: TRBD1 (5 bases). Germline assignment: CDR1 MNHEY and CDR2 SVGEGT. The CDR3 contains 17 residues. Trimming left V 6 bases short and J 2 bases short, with 20 bases between. The CDR3 sequence: CASSLPDSPLPYNEQFF. As DNA, the CDR3 is TGTGCCAGCAGCCTACCCGACAGTCCCCTCCCCTACAATGAGCAGTTCTTC.

V gene TRBV12-5 combines with J gene TRBJ1-1; D may be TRBD1 (6 bases). V lost 2 bases, J lost 1 base, and 14 bases lay in between. Germline V gene data show CDR1 as LGHNT and CDR2 as FRNRAP. The CDR3 covers 16 residues. In DNA, the CDR3 is TGTGCTAGTGGTTTGTGGTCTTCGACAGGGAACACTGAAGCTTTCTTT. Amino acid sequence: CASGLWSSTGNTEAFF. The whole variable domain, remainder taken from reference TRBV12-5 and TRBJ1-1, is DARVTQTPRHKVTEMGQEVTMRCQPILGHNTVFWYRQTMMQGLELLAYFRNRAPLDDSGMPKDRFSAEMPDATLATLKIQPSEPRDSAVYFCASGLWSSTGNTEAFFGQGTRLTVV.

The chain combines TRBV4-3 with TRBJ2-2; no firm D call. V dropped 1 base and J dropped 6 bases, with 6 bases sitting between them. CDR1 is LGHNA and CDR2 is YSLEER in the germline V gene. The CDR3 extends over 13 amino acids. Written as DNA, the CDR3 is TGCGCCAGCAGCCAAGGGGGATCCGGGGAGCTGTTTTTT. It specifies CASSQGGSGELFF.

This chain joins TRBV6-2 or TRBV6-3 and TRBJ2-1; no firm D call. V was clipped by 3 bases and J by 6 bases, with 6 bases between them. This CDR3 is built from 12 residues. Germline values: CDR1 MNHEY, CDR2 SVGEGT. The chain's CDR3 is CASSYLSNEQFF. CDR3 in DNA: TGTGCCAGCAGTTATTTGAGCAATGAGCAGTTCTTC.

This chain joins TRBV4-1 and TRBJ2-1, with D uncertain. The CDR3 spans 14 residues. V was clipped by 8 bases and J by 3 bases, with 14 bases between them. Germline V CDR1 and CDR2: MGHRA, YSYEKL. CDR3 nucleotide sequence: TGCGCCAGCTCCCGGGCGGAAAACTACAATGAGCAGTTCTTC. Residues: CASSRAENYNEQFF.

This sequence joins TRBV7-8 and TRBJ1-5, with D tentatively TRBD1 (6 bases). Trimming removed 5 bases from V and 3 bases from J, with 14 bases in between. Germline V CDR1 and CDR2: SGHVS, FQNEAQ. This CDR3 has 15 amino acids. CDR3 sequence reads: CASSDTGTYNQPQHF. The CDR3 DNA reads as TGTGCCAGCAGCGACACAGGGACTTACAATCAGCCCCAGCATTTT.

The gene calls are TRBV4-3 and TRBJ2-7; D uncertain. This CDR3 contains 14 residues. Germline lookup yields CDR1 LGHNA and CDR2 YSLEER. Deletions cut 0 bases from V and 0 bases from J, with 6 bases between. In nucleotides, the CDR3 is TGCGCCAGCAGCCAAGATCCCTACTCCTACGAGCAGTACTTC. It yields the protein CASSQDPYSYEQYF.